Following are 9 T cell receptor beta chains from one sample sequenced in a study of blood T cells in healthy people across ages. Using a J-beta primer mix together with a sample-barcoded 5' primer, a second PCR was run for roughly 6 to 11 cycles. MiXCR, applied by TCRdb to the 5' RACE reads, yields one record per CDR3 protein. The sample has about 680,000 distinct CDR3 sequences; around 45% are singletons. Source material: blood. Every receptor here comes from a woman between 55 and 75 years old in good health.

This rearrangement joins TRBV6-2 or TRBV6-3 to TRBJ2-1; D remains ambiguous. The V end was cut by 5 bases, the J end by 4 bases, with 6 bases between. Germline CDR1 reads MNHEY; CDR2 reads SVGEGT. CDR3 length: 12 residues. CDR3 loop: CASSQDYNEQFF. The CDR3, as DNA: TGTGCCAGCAGTCAGGATTACAATGAGCAGTTCTTC.

As regards this clonotype: Relative to the germline gene, one junction end is altered; a read error may explain this. The chain uses TRBV12-3 or TRBV12-4 and TRBJ2-4; D may be TRBD1 (5 bases). This CDR3 is 12 amino acids long. The CDR3 nucleotides read TGTGCCAGCATTTTACAGGACGGAGAGCAGTACTTC. Translation: CASILQDGEQYF.

This clonotype has just a few counts. The CDR3 spells CAIRASGIIEQYF. CDR3 DNA sequence: TGTGCCATCAGGGCGAGCGGGATTATAGAGCAGTACTTC. V and J are TRBV10-3 and TRBJ2-5; 7 bases agree with TRBD2. Germline-derived CDR1 and CDR2 are ENHRY and SYGVKD. The CDR3 consists of 13 residues. V lost 6 bases and J lost 11; bases outside the gene matches: 12.

V is TRBV7-2 and J is TRBJ2-7; D possibly matches TRBD1 or TRBD2 (5 bases each). This CDR3 region has 14 residues. Germline V lookup: CDR1 SGHTA, CDR2 FQGNSA. Trimming took off 5 bases at V and 10 bases at J, with 21 bases between the two ends. The CDR3 here is CASSLRPGTGDQYF. In nucleotides, the CDR3 is TGTGCCAGCAGCCTCCGCCCCGGGACCGGCGACCAGTACTTC.

This clonotype has just a few counts. The rearrangement links TRBV3-1 to TRBJ1-2, with D perhaps matching TRBD1 (5 bases). Germline-derived CDR1 and CDR2 are LGHDT and YNNKEL (reference sequence). The CDR3 is 14 amino acids. The V end lost 2 bases, the J end lost 4 bases, and 11 bases lay between the germline ends. This CDR3 reads CASSQYQGGYGYTF. The CDR3 DNA reads as TGTGCCAGCAGCCAATATCAGGGAGGCTATGGCTACACCTTC.

Turning to this clonotype: One end of the junction varies from germline; a read error may be responsible. The chain is built from TRBV7-2 and TRBJ1-5; 8 positions agree with TRBD1. The germline gives CDR1 SGHTA, CDR2 FQGNSA. The CDR3 length is 19 residues. This CDR3 reads CASSPRPRDRKYSNRPQHF. In DNA, the CDR3 is TGTGCCAGCAGCCCGAGACCCCGGGACAGGAAATATAGCAATCGGCCCCAGCATTTT. The whole variable domain, remainder taken from reference TRBV7-2 and TRBJ1-5, is GAGVSQSPSNKVTEKGKDVELRCDPISGHTALYWYRQSLGQGLEFLIYFQGNSAPDKSGLPSDRFSAERTGGSVSTLTIQRTQQEDSAVYLCASSPRPRDRKYSNRPQHFGDGTRLSIL.

The chain couples TRBV5-1 to TRBJ2-7; D is possibly TRBD2 (6 bases). Trimming cost V 0 bases and J 3 bases, with 10 bases left between them. The CDR3 sequence is 14 residues long. Germline CDR1 SGHRS, CDR2 YFSETQ. The CDR3, as DNA: TGCGCCAGCAGCTTGGGCGGGATAGGCTACGAGCAGTACTTC. As protein: CASSLGGIGYEQYF.

The V call is TRBV29-1, the J call TRBJ2-1; a possible D gene is TRBD2 (6 bases). Trimming stripped 2 bases from V and 9 bases from J, with 17 bases between. The CDR3 extends over 14 amino acids. The germline V gene has CDR1 SQVTM and CDR2 ANQGSEA. The DNA for the CDR3 is TGCAGCGTTGAACGCGGGGTAGTGGGAGGTGAGCAGTTCTTC. Encoded protein: CSVERGVVGGEQFF.

This clonotype showed up just a few times. The chain has TRBV4-3 and TRBJ1-5; D gene ambiguous. Trimming removed 3 bases at V and 4 bases at J, with 19 bases between. The CDR3 is 17 amino acids. Germline CDR1 LGHNA, CDR2 YSLEER. The CDR3 sequence: CASSQYYSGVENQPQHF. CDR3 DNA sequence: TGCGCCAGCAGCCAGTATTATTCCGGGGTCGAGAATCAGCCCCAGCATTTT.